The 5 T cell receptor beta chains presented below share a single source sample, sequenced in a study of blood T cells in healthy people across ages. PCR was performed a second time for roughly 7 to 12 cycles using a sample-barcoded 5' primer and a J-beta primer mix. Each CDR3 protein gets one entry after TCRdb re-called the 5' RACE reads with MiXCR. This sample carries a few hundred thousand distinct CDR3 sequences, about 28% of them seen once, and the ten largest clones take approximately 3.3%. The sample was also reused in another study, on T cells of mothers and their children.

The sample was blood. These receptors originate from a boy between 2 and 10 years old in good health.

This clonotype was seen a few times. The chain links TRBV7-9 to TRBJ2-1; D gene unclear. The CDR3 is 15 amino acids. Germline V gives CDR1 SEHNR, CDR2 FQNEAQ (reference sequence). The germline V and J ends were trimmed by 0 bases and 4 bases, with 10 bases remaining between them. This CDR3 reads CASSLALQAYNEQFF. The CDR3 region has the DNA TGTGCCAGCAGCTTAGCGCTCCAGGCGTACAATGAGCAGTTCTTC.

The V call is TRBV3-1, the J call TRBJ2-3; D is possibly TRBD1 or TRBD2 (5 bases each). In germline, CDR1 is LGHDT, CDR2 YNNKEL (reference sequence). V lost 1 base and J 3 bases, leaving 11 bases between the germline ends. The CDR3 consists of 15 residues. CDR3 sequence reads: CASSQGWGRTDTQYF. The DNA for the CDR3 is TGTGCCAGCAGCCAAGGGTGGGGGAGAACAGATACGCAGTATTTT.

This chain connects TRBV5-1 to TRBJ2-3; TRBD2 is a possible D gene (6 bases). The CDR3 covers 15 residues. CDR1 is SGHRS, CDR2 YFSETQ, per germline. Trimming removed 4 bases from V and 2 bases from J, with 14 bases in between. The CDR3 DNA reads as TGCGCCAGCAGCCTGGGGCGGGGTCTCACAGATACGCAGTATTTT. Its protein is CASSLGRGLTDTQYF. Using reference TRBV5-1 and TRBJ2-3 for the parts outside the CDR3, the full variable domain is KAGVTQTPRYLIKTRGQQVTLSCSPISGHRSVSWYQQTPGQGLQFLFEYFSETQRNKGNFPGRFSGRQFSNSRSEMNVSTLELGDSALYLCASSLGRGLTDTQYFGPGTRLTVL.

This clonotype was seen ten or more times. V is TRBV27 and J is TRBJ2-7; TRBD2 matches at 8 bases. V lost 6 bases, J lost 0 bases, and 4 bases stayed unmatched. This CDR3 is built from 14 residues. The germline V gene has CDR1 MNHEY and CDR2 SMNVEV (reference sequence). CDR3 protein: CASSASGGSYEQYF. CDR3 bases: TGTGCCAGCAGCGCCAGCGGGGGCTCCTACGAGCAGTACTTC.

This chain connects TRBV19 to TRBJ2-1; D is undetermined. There are 15 residues in the CDR3. The V and J ends lost 1 base and 0 bases respectively, with 7 bases between them. Germline assignment: CDR1 LNHDA and CDR2 SQIVND (reference sequence). This CDR3 is CASSIAGGSYNEQFF. In DNA form, the CDR3 reads TGTGCCAGTAGTATAGCGGGTGGCTCCTACAATGAGCAGTTCTTC. The full variable domain, rest sourced from reference TRBV19 and TRBJ2-1, is DGGITQSPKYLFRKEGQNVTLSCEQNLNHDAMYWYRQDPGQGLRLIYYSQIVNDFQKGDIAEGYSVSREKKESFPLTVTSAQKNPTAFYLCASSIAGGSYNEQFFGPGTRLTVL.